One T cell receptor beta chain is described in this entry. Antigen specificity is unknown. Using the 5' RACE reads, TCRdb records one entry per CDR3 protein without DNA. The sample spans about 550,000 distinct CDR3 sequences; the ten largest clones claim approximately 3.6%. Germline CDR1 MNHNS, CDR2 SASEGT. The CDR3 runs to 15 residues. This sample stems from a study of T cells expressing NK-cell markers. On the study more broadly: Sequencing of TCR beta repertoires drew on sorted CD3+CD56+NKG2C+, CD3+CD56+NKG2C- and CD3+CD56-NKG2C+ T cells.

Study-level results: Among several donors, these clonotypes also ranked first in the CD3+CD56-NKG2C+ fraction.

The sequencing input was blood T cells: a sorted CD56 or NKG2C T cell subset, CD4+ or CD8+ T cells, or bulk PBMC T cells (not recorded which). This sequence originates from a man aged 18 to 29 in good health. The chain links TRBV6-1 to TRBJ2-5; TCRdb's D call, TRBD1, is unchecked because there is no DNA. CDR3: CASSPAATKKETQYF.